This is a list of T cell receptor beta chains from one sample in a study of T cell repertoires in cytomegalovirus infection. These receptors lack a known antigen. TCRdb re-called the reads with MiXCR, one entry per CDR3 protein. Among around 340,000 distinct CDR3 sequences listed, 25% to 35% were seen once. This specimen was cultured PBMCs, taken from culture after CMV antigen stimulation. The receptor source for this set is a human donor in good health (CMV status not recorded). Some clones in this sample may be carry-over from other donors' samples. CDR3s include the opening cysteine and the closing phenylalanine or tryptophan. The D gene is left open where the match is weak. Where a row states a size, it is once, few, many or the class of an expanded clone; other rows omit it.

TRBV25-1	TRBJ1-2	-	12	-	TGTGCCAGCAGTGACGAGGGCTATGGCTACACCTTC	CASSDEGYGYTF
TRBV12-3/TRBV12-4	TRBJ1-2	-	12	-	TGTGCCAGCAGTTCCGACAGTTCTGGCTACACCTTC	CASSSDSSGYTF
TRBV7-2	TRBJ1-1	-	14	few	TGTGCCAGCAGCTTACTGGGGGCGTACACTGAAGCTTTCTTT	CASSLLGAYTEAFF
TRBV24-1	TRBJ1-4	-	13	-	TGTGCCACCAGTGATTTGGACGGGAGGAAACTGTTTTTT	CATSDLDGRKLFF
TRBV12-3/TRBV12-4	TRBJ1-2	-	12	-	TGTGCCAGCAGTTTTTCGGCCTATGGCTACACCTTC	CASSFSAYGYTF
TRBV7-6	TRBJ2-3	-	14	few	TGTGCCAGCAGCTTAGGTGCAGCCGGGGATACGCAGTATTTT	CASSLGAAGDTQYF
TRBV4-1	TRBJ2-7	-	16	many	TGCGCCAGCAGCCAAGAGGGGGGGGCCCCCCTCTACGAGCAGTACTTC	CASSQEGGAPLYEQYF
TRBV11-3	TRBJ1-1	-	13	many	TGTGCCAGCAGCTTTTCCACAGAGACTGAAGCTTTCTTT	CASSFSTETEAFF
TRBV27	TRBJ2-5	-	12	-	TGTGCCAGCAGTTCAGGGCGGGCCACCCAGTACTTC	CASSSGRATQYF
TRBV11-2	TRBJ2-5	-	15	-	TGTGCCAGCAGCTTAGATACCGGGACTCCCGAGACCCAGTACTTC	CASSLDTGTPETQYF
TRBV2	TRBJ1-1	TRBD1	11	-	TGTGCCAGTGGGACAGGGGACGAAGCTTTCTTT	CASGTGDEAFF
TRBV4-1	TRBJ1-1	-	15	few	TGCGCCAGCAGCCAAGTTCTGACAGGACGCACTGAAGCTTTCTTT	CASSQVLTGRTEAFF
TRBV11-3	TRBJ2-1	TRBD2	16	-	TGTGCCAGCAGCTTGCGCATGGCGGGAGGGCGGGGTGAGCAGTTCTTC	CASSLRMAGGRGEQFF
TRBV7-2	TRBJ2-1	-	14	few	TGTGCCAGCCAGCGGGTCCAGGCTAACAATGAGCAGTTCTTC	CASQRVQANNEQFF
TRBV6-6	TRBJ2-1	TRBD2	14	-	TGTGCCAGCAGTTACTCCCCCTCCGAGCGGGATCAGTTCTTC	CASSYSPSERDQFF